A single TCR beta chain is shown here with its context. Its antigen specificity is not known. Qualities for individual bases were not recorded, and no much larger clone is one base off. The CDR3 numbers 15 residues from cysteine through phenylalanine. The entry retains the CDR3 DNA only, 45 bases that are in frame from base 1. Sequences LNHDA (CDR1) and SQIVND (CDR2) are obtained from the germline V gene (reference sequence). V loses 3 bases, J loses 5 bases, and the germline ends lie 16 bases apart. The run used an Illumina HiSeq 1500. TCRdb reran the public reads through fastp at Q25 and MiXCR, keeping productive beta chains. Each CDR3 protein appears once, grouped with its most common genes and DNA. For this sample the table gives approximately 400,000 distinct CDR3 sequences, of which approximately 33% were detected only once. The ten biggest clones cover approximately 15% of the sample. The data derive from a study of T cell repertoires in cytomegalovirus infection (dated by TCRdb to 2018 to 2020). Regarding the study in general: The HLA type of each donor mattered for the analysis, because public TCR beta signatures pointed to carriage of CMV infection along with the matching HLA type. Here is what the overall study found, with its caveats: In both this cohort and an independent roughly 360-donor cohort, the cumulative frequency of public TCR beta family members distinguished carriers of CMV infection plus the relevant HLA type. The ex vivo response was dominated by HLA-C-restricted CMV-specific TCR beta clonotypes, which also provided the single most frequent clonotype in two of eight donors.

The sequence is built from TRBV19 and TRBJ1-1; D gene: possibly TRBD1, on 5 matching bases. This TCR was recovered from a human donor in good health (CMV status not recorded). Some clones in this sample may be carry-over from other donors' samples. Source material: PBMCs. At the DNA level, the sequence is TGTGCCAGTAGTATCGACCCCGGGGGAGCGACTGAAGCTTTCTTT. Translated, this gives CASSIDPGGATEAFF.